This T cell receptor beta chain was retrieved from a study of blood T cell repertoires in COVID-19 (dated by TCRdb to 2020 to 2021). For context, the study as a whole: Samples covering the acute and convalescent phases of COVID-19 were provided by collaborators in the United States, Italy and Spain. Nearly every sample came with metadata listing a de-identified subject ID, COVID-19 status, age in years and sex. Samples were obtained from the ongoing ImmuneRACE study (first 160 participants) and from about 1,300 subjects provided by 6 global collaborators. Where available, HLA class I and class II types were taken from metadata supplied by the sample provider and were not determined by assay-based typing. The dataset comprised deeply sampled blood TCRbeta repertoires from subjects exposed to, actively infected with, or recovered from COVID-19. The material from the prospective study consisted of cDNA or gDNA derived from T cells, B-cell-depleted T cells, or PBMCs. A freely available public database, intended as a resource for researchers studying the immune response to SARS-CoV-2, is where the repertoires were released.

TCRbeta CDR3 regions were amplified from genomic DNA by means of the immunoSEQ Assay, a bias-controlled multiplex PCR. The published analysis was carried out like this. The number of nucleated cells in each sample was estimated by amplification of reference gene primers within the assay. To quantify the absolute abundance of each unique TCRbeta CDR3 rearrangement, sequence reads were collapsed and filtered. For each sample, productive Simpson clonality was calculated as the square root of Simpson's diversity index over productive rearrangements. Not all clones reach the TCRdb copy of this immuneACCESS table, which keeps in-frame sequences only. Checked studies attribute under half of the gap to unresolved V genes and leave the rest unexplained. V and J calls plus clone size are reproduced from that table; the DNA served to infer D and trimming. Across this sample there are tens of thousands of clones, with 85% to 90% seen only once. Nearly 5% of the sample rests with the top ten.

This clone was recorded a few times. It has no known antigen specificity. No much larger clone exists at a distance of one base, and base qualities are not known. Each collaborating institution followed its own protocols to collect whole blood in K2EDTA tubes. For TCRbeta analysis, collaborators shipped samples in one of three forms: frozen whole blood, isolated PBMCs, or DNA extracted from either of those sample types. From the cysteine up to the phenylalanine, the CDR3 has a length of 13 residues. Left in the record is the CDR3 DNA by itself, 39 bases read in frame from the first base. V lost 1 base and J lost 5 bases, and the count of bases not matched to a germline gene is 2. The germline V gene (reference sequence) gives CDR1 as SGHNT and CDR2 as YYREEE. Study-wide conclusions, independent of this receptor: The amount of clinical and demographic metadata varied by source and participant and was provided uncurated.

What was sequenced was peripheral blood. The receptor chain draws on TRBV5-4 and TRBJ2-5; 7 junctional bases match TRBD2. This TCR came from an elderly woman with acute or convalescent COVID-19. The CDR3 region has the sequence CASSLPGGETQYF. The sequenced DNA is TGTGCCAGCAGCTTGCCCGGGGGGGAGACCCAGTACTTC.